The next 12 T cell receptor beta chains were all read from a single sample in a study of cytomegalovirus exposure and HLA in healthy donors. With 60 Vbeta and 13 Jbeta primers, the PCR was carried out. TCRdb's table, derived via immunoSEQ multiplex PCR, lists solely in-frame clones and lacks some. This sample yields some 110,000 clones, of which 50% to 80% are seen a single time; under 9.5% belongs to the top ten. Sequencing input: PBMCs. The receptors stem from a woman aged 40 to 55 in good health and CMV-seropositive.

The chain is built from TRBV6-5 and TRBJ2-7, with no clear D. The germline V and J ends were trimmed by 0 bases and 0 bases, with 9 bases remaining between them. Germline loops: CDR1 MNHEY, CDR2 SVGAGI. This CDR3 comprises 15 residues. Here the CDR3 reads CASSYSPLSSYEQYF. CDR3 in DNA: TGTGCCAGCAGTTACTCGCCCTTGAGCTCCTACGAGCAGTACTTC.

This clone was observed a few times. The gene calls are TRBV6-5 and TRBJ2-2, with a weak D call TRBD2 (5 bases). Germline CDR1 MNHEY, CDR2 SVGAGI. CDR3 length: 15 amino acids. Trimming shortened V by 5 bases and J by 0 bases, and 10 bases separated the two germline ends. This CDR3 is CASSSGRSNTGELFF. CDR3 bases: TGTGCCAGCAGTAGCGGTCGTTCGAACACCGGGGAGCTGTTTTTT.

This sequence joins TRBV19 and TRBJ1-5, with D maybe TRBD1 (6 bases). The CDR3 loop spans 14 amino acids. Germline V gives CDR1 LNHDA, CDR2 SQIVND (reference sequence). Trimming took off 9 bases at V and 0 bases at J, with 12 bases between the two ends. This CDR3 is CASLGGASNQPQHF. The CDR3 DNA follows: TGTGCCAGCTTAGGGGGGGCTAGCAATCAGCCCCAGCATTTT.

This clone was seen once. The rearrangement uses TRBV13 and TRBJ1-3; the D gene is possibly TRBD1 (5 bases). Germline loops: CDR1 PRHDT, CDR2 FYEKMQ (reference sequence). The CDR3 is 15 residues long. V was pared by 6 bases and J by 0 bases, with 12 bases between. The CDR3 nucleotides are TGTGCCAGCAGTTACAGGACTACCTCTGGAAACACCATATATTTT. Translating it yields CASSYRTTSGNTIYF. The full variable domain, completed using reference TRBV13 and TRBJ1-3, is AAGVIQSPRHLIKEKRETATLKCYPIPRHDTVYWYQQGPGQDPQFLISFYEKMQSDKGSIPDRFSAQQFSDYHSELNMSSLELGDSALYFCASSYRTTSGNTIYFGEGSWLTVV.

This chain joins TRBV7-9 and TRBJ1-2; TRBD1 might be the D (6 bases). The V and J ends lost 1 base and 7 bases respectively, with 7 bases between them. CDR1 SEHNR and CDR2 FQNEAQ come from the germline V gene (reference sequence). The CDR3 sequence is 12 residues long. CDR3 sequence (DNA): TGTGCCAGCAGCTTAGACAGGGCTGGCTACACCTTC. Amino acids: CASSLDRAGYTF. The complete variable domain, with remaining parts taken from reference TRBV7-9 and TRBJ1-2, reads DTGVSQNPRHKITKRGQNVTFRCDPISEHNRLYWYRQTLGQGPEFLTYFQNEAQLEKSRLLSDRFSAERPKGSFSTLEIQRTEQGDSAMYLCASSLDRAGYTFGSGTRLTVV.

This clone was counted between two and nine times. The V and J genes are TRBV5-4 and TRBJ2-3, with 10 positions matching TRBD1. This CDR3 is 15 amino acids long. Looked up from germline, CDR1 is SGHNT and CDR2 is YYREEE (reference sequence). V lost 4 bases, J lost 5 bases, and 7 bases stayed unmatched. The DNA for the CDR3 is TGTGCCAGCAGCCTGACAGGGGGCTTGGAAGATACGCAGTATTTT. This sequence encodes CASSLTGGLEDTQYF.

In DNA form, the CDR3 reads TGTGCCAGCAGCCCAGGGACTAGCGGGAGGGCCGAGCAGTTCTTC. Its translation is CASSPGTSGRAEQFF. The gene calls are TRBV27 and TRBJ2-1; 16 nucleotides align to TRBD2. The CDR3 has 15 amino acids. Germline loops: CDR1 MNHEY, CDR2 SMNVEV (reference sequence). With V trimmed by 6 bases and J by 10 bases, 6 bases remained unmatched.

This rearrangement joins TRBV5-1 to TRBJ1-6; the match to TRBD1 covers 8 bases. This CDR3 is built from 16 residues. The V gene's germline CDR1 is SGHRS and CDR2 YFSETQ. V shed 1 base and J 7 bases; nucleotides not matched to a gene: 7. The CDR3 DNA sequence: TGCGCCAGCAGCTTGAGTCCGACAGGGGAGAATTCACCCCTCCACTTT. Translating it yields CASSLSPTGENSPLHF.

The genes are TRBV27 and TRBJ2-3; 7 positions match TRBD2. CDR3 length: 15 residues. Losses at the gene ends were 4 bases for V and 2 bases for J; bases not matched to a gene: 6. Germline V gene lookup returns CDR1 MNHEY and CDR2 SMNVEV (reference sequence). CDR3 sequence reads: CASSSLREFTDTQYF. The CDR3 bases are TGTGCCAGCAGTTCCCTGCGGGAGTTCACAGATACGCAGTATTTT.

The chain uses TRBV2 and TRBJ1-5; no reliable D call. CDR1 and CDR2 from the germline V gene are SNHLY and FYNNEI. There are 13 residues in the CDR3. V gave up 2 bases and J gave up 7 bases, with 9 bases separating them. CDR3 DNA sequence: TGTGCCAGCAGTGAATCCTTACGGCAGCCCCAGCATTTT. Its translation: CASSESLRQPQHF.

The chain has TRBV5-1 and TRBJ2-1, with 7 positions matching TRBD2. V shed 4 bases, J shed 0 bases, and the junction held 4 bases outside the gene matches. Germline V gives CDR1 SGHRS, CDR2 YFSETQ. The CDR3 consists of 15 residues. CDR3 sequence reads: CASSLRGDSYNEQFF. The CDR3 DNA sequence: TGCGCCAGCAGCCTACGGGGGGACTCCTACAATGAGCAGTTCTTC.

The chain couples TRBV7-2 to TRBJ1-1; possible D gene TRBD1, 5 bases. With 1 base removed from V and 3 bases from J, the gap between germline ends came to 9 bases. Germline assignment: CDR1 SGHTA and CDR2 FQGNSA. CDR3 size: 14 residues. In nucleotides, the CDR3 is TGTGCCAGCAGCTTAGGGGGCAGAGACACTGAAGCTTTCTTT. Translating gives CASSLGGRDTEAFF.